The next 9 T cell receptor beta chains were all read from a single sample in a study of T cells in Graves' hyperthyroidism and ophthalmopathy. RNA transcripts served as the template for amplifying TCR beta CDR3 regions. When the TCR CDR3 underwent first-round RT-PCR, the HTBI primer set was used. From the multiplex PCR reads, TCRdb called clonotypes with MiXCR, one entry per CDR3 protein. The data contain over 120,000 distinct CDR3 sequences, over 20% of them singletons. Specimen: blood. These receptors were collected from a woman between 50 and 59 years old with Graves' hyperthyroidism that later progressed to Graves' ophthalmopathy.

The table lists this clonotype with a few counts. This chain links TRBV2 with TRBJ2-2; no reliable D call. Trimming left V 5 bases short and J 2 bases short, with 9 bases between. There are 14 residues in the CDR3. Germline V gives CDR1 SNHLY, CDR2 FYNNEI. The DNA for the CDR3 is TGTGCCAGCAGTCCCATCGTTAACACCGGGGAGCTGTTTTTT. Translating gives CASSPIVNTGELFF.

Concerning this clonotype itself: This could be a read error, since a much larger clone is one nucleotide away. V gene TRBV28 combines with J gene TRBJ2-1; TRBD2 agrees at 10 bases. CDR1 is MDHEN, CDR2 SYDVKM, per germline. V lost 7 bases to trimming and J lost 4 bases; unmatched junction nucleotides: 13. This CDR3 contains 17 residues. CDR3 sequence reads: CASTSRAQTSGYNEQFF. The CDR3 region has the DNA TGTGCCAGCACGTCCCGCGCACAGACTAGCGGGTACAATGAGCAGTTCTTC.

This sequence joins TRBV20-1 and TRBJ1-4, with a tentative D call TRBD1 (5 bases). There are 14 residues in the CDR3. V was clipped by 6 bases and J by 8 bases, with 19 bases between them. CDR1 is DFQATT, CDR2 SNEGSKA, per germline (reference sequence). CDR3 loop: CSASLGGRREKLFF. In nucleotides, the CDR3 is TGCAGTGCCTCCCTGGGGGGAAGGAGGGAAAAACTGTTTTTT.

The chain uses TRBV28 and TRBJ2-3; TRBD1 agrees at 10 bases. In germline, CDR1 is MDHEN, CDR2 SYDVKM. The CDR3 totals 16 residues. The V and J ends lost 5 bases and 5 bases, in that order; junction bases with no gene match: 10. The CDR3 coding sequence is TGTGCCAGCAGTGGGGGGACAGGGGAATATTTAGATACGCAGTATTTT. Its translation is CASSGGTGEYLDTQYF.

The chain combines TRBV27 with TRBJ2-2, with 7 bases matching TRBD1. This CDR3 is built from 13 residues. The germline V gene has CDR1 MNHEY and CDR2 SMNVEV (reference sequence). Germline trimming cut 4 bases from V and 9 bases from J; bases unmatched to any gene: 5. The CDR3 protein is CASSSRQGRELFF. As DNA, the CDR3 is TGTGCCAGCAGTTCCCGACAGGGCCGGGAGCTGTTTTTT.

Only a few counts were recorded for this clonotype. This chain links TRBV13 with TRBJ2-1; D remains unclear. With 1 base removed from V and 2 bases from J, the gap between germline ends came to 6 bases. The CDR3 runs to 14 residues. Germline V gives CDR1 PRHDT, CDR2 FYEKMQ (reference sequence). This CDR3 reads CASSLEKAYNEQFF. The CDR3 DNA sequence: TGTGCCAGCAGCTTAGAGAAGGCCTACAATGAGCAGTTCTTC.

This clonotype was counted at least ten times. The chain is built from TRBV27 and TRBJ1-1; TRBD1 aligns across 8 bases. J lost 1 base, V lost 8 bases, and 6 bases had no gene match. Germline CDR1 reads MNHEY; CDR2 reads SMNVEV (reference sequence). This CDR3 has 14 residues. The CDR3 loop reads CASHLQGANTEAFF. The CDR3 DNA reads as TGTGCCAGCCATCTTCAGGGGGCGAACACTGAAGCTTTCTTT.

This clonotype was seen many times. This chain connects TRBV4-1 to TRBJ2-7, with 13 bases matching TRBD2. J was trimmed by 3 bases and V by 1 base; bases with no gene match: 0. The CDR3 loop spans 15 amino acids. Germline V gene lookup returns CDR1 MGHRA and CDR2 YSYEKL. The CDR3 region has the DNA TGCGCCAGCAGCCAAGGGACTAGCGGGGGCTACGAGCAGTACTTC. It specifies CASSQGTSGGYEQYF.

J is TRBJ2-3 and V is TRBV9, with 13 positions matching TRBD2. The CDR3 has 20 residues. V trimming: 0 bases; J trimming: 2 bases; junction bases outside the gene matches: 12. Germline loops: CDR1 SGDLS, CDR2 YYNGEE. The CDR3, as DNA: TGTGCCAGCAGCGTAGAACTAGGGGGGACTAGCGGGACTATCACAGATACGCAGTATTTT. It is translated as CASSVELGGTSGTITDTQYF.